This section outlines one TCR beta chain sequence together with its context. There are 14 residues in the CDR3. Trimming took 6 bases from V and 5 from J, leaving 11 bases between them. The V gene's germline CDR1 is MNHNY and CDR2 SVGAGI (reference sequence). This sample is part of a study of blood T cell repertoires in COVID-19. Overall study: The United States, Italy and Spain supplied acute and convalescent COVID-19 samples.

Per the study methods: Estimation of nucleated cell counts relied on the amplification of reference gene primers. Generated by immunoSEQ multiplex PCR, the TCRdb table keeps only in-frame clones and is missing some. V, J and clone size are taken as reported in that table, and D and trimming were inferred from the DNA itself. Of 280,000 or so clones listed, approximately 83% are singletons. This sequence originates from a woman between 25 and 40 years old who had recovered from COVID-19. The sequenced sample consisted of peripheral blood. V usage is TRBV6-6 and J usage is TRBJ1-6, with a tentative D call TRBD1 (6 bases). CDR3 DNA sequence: TGTGCCAGCAGCATACAGGGAGATAATTCACCCCTCCACTTT. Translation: CASSIQGDNSPLHF.